This TCR beta chain appears in the sequencing data of a study of T cells in tumors after PD-1 blockade. Study in general: Patients had no prior checkpoint blockade, systemic immunosuppressants, or anti-cancer therapy within 4 weeks. Some patients also took daily vismodegib 150 mg during anti-PD-1 treatment.

Here immunoSEQ multiplex PCR was the method, and the copy in TCRdb shows in-frame clones only, minus some. The data contain roughly 50,000 clones, approximately 81% of them singletons. The ends were cut back, 8 bases at V and 5 bases at J, with 12 bases in the middle. The germline CDR1 and CDR2 sequences are LNHNV and YYDKDF (reference sequence). CDR3 length: 13 residues. This clone was counted once. This sample comprised PBMCs, obtained before anti-PD-1 treatment. The rearrangement joins TRBV15 to TRBJ1-4; perhaps TRBD1 as D (6 bases). This TCR came from a human donor with basal cell carcinoma. The CDR3 loop reads CATRMQGNEKLFF. CDR3 coding DNA: TGTGCCACCCGAATGCAGGGGAATGAAAAACTGTTTTTT.